A selection of T cell receptor beta chains follows, all from one sample in a study of cytomegalovirus exposure and HLA in healthy donors. Sequenced by immunoSEQ multiplex PCR; TCRdb stores in-frame clones only, minus some. Seen here are 80,000 to 100,000 clones, roughly nine tenths observed once, and the top ten hold 3.9%. Material: PBMCs. The receptors here all came from a woman in her thirties in good health and CMV-seronegative. CDR3s leave out the opening cysteine and the closing phenylalanine or tryptophan. Some rows mark clone size as missing; the rest say once, few, many or name a class of expanded clone.

v_call: TRBV27
j_call: TRBJ2-7
clone_size: -
cdr3_aa: ASSLNPSGTGDAPYEQY

v_call: TRBV15
j_call: -
clone_size: -
cdr3_aa: ATSRYREGYEQY

v_call: TRBV5-8
j_call: TRBJ2-7
clone_size: -
cdr3_aa: ASSTKPSYHNEQY

v_call: TRBV7-9
j_call: TRBJ2-7
clone_size: -
cdr3_aa: ASSSGDWDTYEQY

v_call: TRBV5-1
j_call: TRBJ2-5
clone_size: -
cdr3_aa: ASSLGLARETQY

v_call: TRBV15
j_call: TRBJ1-2
clone_size: -
cdr3_aa: ATGRDRTYGYT

v_call: TRBV2
j_call: TRBJ1-5
clone_size: -
cdr3_aa: ASSTIYSNQPQH

v_call: TRBV19
j_call: TRBJ1-1
clone_size: -
cdr3_aa: ASGPISF

v_call: TRBV11-1
j_call: TRBJ2-5
clone_size: -
cdr3_aa: ASSLVALAVETQY

v_call: TRBV28
j_call: TRBJ1-5
clone_size: -
cdr3_aa: ASVPGGTSNQPQH

v_call: TRBV19
j_call: TRBJ1-5
clone_size: -
cdr3_aa: ASSIGQAGPQH

v_call: TRBV7-2
j_call: TRBJ2-3
clone_size: -
cdr3_aa: ASSRGRLDTQY

v_call: TRBV27
j_call: TRBJ1-1
clone_size: -
cdr3_aa: ASSPILTGNTEAF

v_call: TRBV10-3
j_call: TRBJ2-1
clone_size: -
cdr3_aa: AIRVADSSYNEQF

v_call: TRBV28
j_call: TRBJ2-2
clone_size: -
cdr3_aa: ASSPVGGTGELF

v_call: TRBV28
j_call: TRBJ2-1
clone_size: -
cdr3_aa: ASILSGGAYNEQF

v_call: TRBV19
j_call: TRBJ2-5
clone_size: -
cdr3_aa: ASSKTGLLQETQY

v_call: TRBV27
j_call: TRBJ2-5
clone_size: -
cdr3_aa: ASSLCVWCGAETQY

v_call: TRBV5-1
j_call: TRBJ2-3
clone_size: -
cdr3_aa: ASSLGLAGPDTQY

v_call: TRBV6-5
j_call: TRBJ1-2
clone_size: -
cdr3_aa: ASSYSGTGGNGYT

v_call: TRBV6-6
j_call: TRBJ1-2
clone_size: once
cdr3_aa: ASRPGQNYGYT

v_call: TRBV29-1
j_call: TRBJ2-7
clone_size: once
cdr3_aa: SARGRYEQY

v_call: TRBV5-1
j_call: TRBJ1-4
clone_size: -
cdr3_aa: ASSFSGVEEKLF

v_call: TRBV5-6
j_call: TRBJ1-2
clone_size: -
cdr3_aa: ASSRAGITNYGYT

v_call: TRBV5-5
j_call: TRBJ1-2
clone_size: -
cdr3_aa: ASSLQGSYGYT

v_call: TRBV28
j_call: TRBJ2-6
clone_size: -
cdr3_aa: ASSGTVSSGANVLT

v_call: TRBV19
j_call: TRBJ1-4
clone_size: -
cdr3_aa: ASKAAGGREKLF

v_call: TRBV7-9
j_call: TRBJ1-5
clone_size: -
cdr3_aa: ASSLGTGDSNQPQH

v_call: TRBV9
j_call: TRBJ2-2
clone_size: few
cdr3_aa: ASSVATGELF

v_call: TRBV2
j_call: TRBJ2-3
clone_size: -
cdr3_aa: ASSEALATSVVTDTQY

v_call: TRBV29-1
j_call: TRBJ2-1
clone_size: few
cdr3_aa: SVDYEQF

v_call: TRBV29-1
j_call: TRBJ2-5
clone_size: -
cdr3_aa: SVEGLAGWETQY

v_call: TRBV5-1
j_call: TRBJ2-3
clone_size: -
cdr3_aa: ASSLIQGSDTQY

v_call: TRBV4-2
j_call: TRBJ2-7
clone_size: -
cdr3_aa: ASSQGLAGIYEQY

v_call: TRBV4-2
j_call: TRBJ2-6
clone_size: -
cdr3_aa: ASSQQGEGANVLT

v_call: TRBV19
j_call: TRBJ2-3
clone_size: -
cdr3_aa: ASSNRDTDTQY

v_call: TRBV10-3
j_call: TRBJ1-4
clone_size: -
cdr3_aa: ASNKQANEKLF